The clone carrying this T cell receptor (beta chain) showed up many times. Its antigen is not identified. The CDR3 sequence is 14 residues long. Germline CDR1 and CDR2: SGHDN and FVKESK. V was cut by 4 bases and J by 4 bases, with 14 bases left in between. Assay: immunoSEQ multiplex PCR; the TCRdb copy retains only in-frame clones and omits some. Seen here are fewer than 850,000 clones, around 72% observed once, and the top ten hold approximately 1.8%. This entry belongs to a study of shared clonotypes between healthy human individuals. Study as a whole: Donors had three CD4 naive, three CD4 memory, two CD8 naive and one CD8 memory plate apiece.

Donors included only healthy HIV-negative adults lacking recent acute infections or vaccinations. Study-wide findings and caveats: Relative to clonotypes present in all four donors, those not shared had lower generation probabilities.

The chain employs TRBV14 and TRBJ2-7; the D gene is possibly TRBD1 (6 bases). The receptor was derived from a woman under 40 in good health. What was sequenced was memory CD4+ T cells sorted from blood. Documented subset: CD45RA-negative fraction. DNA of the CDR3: TGTGCCAGCAGCCTCTTCGGACAGTCTTACGAGCAGTACTTC. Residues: CASSLFGQSYEQYF.